One and the same sample provided the 26 T cell receptor beta chains below, sequenced in a study of shared T cell receptors in the human thymus. Only in-frame clones appear in the TCRdb table, and some are missing; sequencing was by immunoSEQ multiplex PCR. The table has approximately 580,000 clones, about 84% seen once. The sample was also linked to a second study, of human thymus T cells.

The sequencing sample was made of thymocytes. The source of these receptors is a boy less than two years old with a congenital heart defect.

The count of this clone is one. V is TRBV18 and J is TRBJ2-7, with D uncertain. The length of the CDR3 is 12 residues. Trimming left V 3 bases short and J 6 bases short, with 9 bases between. The germline V gene has CDR1 KGHSH and CDR2 LQKENI. CDR3 amino acids: CASSPSPLEQYF. The CDR3 DNA follows: TGTGCCAGCTCACCGTCCCCACTCGAGCAGTACTTC.

The rearrangement uses TRBV27 and TRBJ1-2, with 8 bases lining up with TRBD1. The CDR3 sequence is 20 residues long. Losses at the gene ends were 6 bases for V and 0 bases for J; bases not matched to a gene: 21. Germline CDR1 MNHEY, CDR2 SMNVEV (reference sequence). CDR3 coding DNA: TGTGCCAGCAGCTTTACCACCGATCGGACAGGGCGCCGAGCTAACTATGGCTACACCTTC. It yields the protein CASSFTTDRTGRRANYGYTF.

This sequence joins TRBV5-5 and TRBJ1-3; D is undetermined. This CDR3 is built from 18 residues. Between the trimmed V and J ends, which lost 0 bases and 0 bases, there was a span of 16 bases. The germline gives CDR1 SGHKS, CDR2 YYEKEE (reference sequence). The chain's CDR3 is CASSLGRASTPSGNTIYF. CDR3 nucleotide sequence: TGTGCCAGCAGCTTGGGCAGAGCGAGTACTCCCTCTGGAAACACCATATATTTT.

The chain joins TRBV2 to TRBJ2-1; TRBD2 might be the D (6 bases). This CDR3 is built from 14 residues. CDR1 is SNHLY, CDR2 FYNNEI, per germline. V was cut by 2 bases and J by 9 bases, with 14 bases left in between. For the CDR3, the DNA is TGTGCCAGCAGTGAATCCGGGAGAGGGTGTGAGCAGTTCTTC. It is translated as CASSESGRGCEQFF.

This clone was detected a few times. The chain has TRBV19 and TRBJ2-7; 8 bases map to TRBD1. Per germline, CDR1 LNHDA and CDR2 SQIVND (reference sequence). The V and J ends lost 4 bases and 2 bases, in that order; junction bases with no gene match: 4. The CDR3 contains 14 residues. CDR3 sequence: CASSNGQGPYEQYF. In nucleotides, the CDR3 is TGTGCCAGTAGTAACGGACAGGGCCCCTACGAGCAGTACTTC.

This clone showed up just once. The V and J genes are TRBV5-5 and TRBJ1-2, with 7 bases aligning to TRBD1. CDR3 length: 16 residues. CDR1 is SGHKS and CDR2 is YYEKEE in the germline V gene (reference sequence). V was pared by 1 base and J by 4 bases, with 10 bases of the junction left unmatched. In DNA form, the CDR3 reads TGTGCCAGCAGCTTGAAGGGGGCTCCCTCAGGCTATGGCTACACCTTC. Amino acids: CASSLKGAPSGYGYTF.

This sequence joins TRBV2 and TRBJ2-5; no firm D call. The germline CDR1 and CDR2 sequences are SNHLY and FYNNEI. The length of the CDR3 is 12 residues. V lost 11 bases and J lost 3, with 13 bases in between. CDR3 sequence reads: CARERQKETQYF. DNA for the CDR3: TGTGCCCGAGAGAGGCAGAAAGAGACCCAGTACTTC.

The rearrangement joins TRBV5-1 to TRBJ2-3; D is unclear. The CDR3 is made up of 14 amino acids. V was clipped by 0 bases and J by 1 base, with 6 bases between them. Germline V gives CDR1 SGHRS, CDR2 YFSETQ. Here the CDR3 DNA reads TGCGCCAGCAGCTTGGTGCAGGGCACAGATACGCAGTATTTT. Its protein product is CASSLVQGTDTQYF.

The rearrangement links TRBV27 to TRBJ2-5; 16 bases are shared with TRBD2. The germline CDR1 and CDR2 sequences are MNHEY and SMNVEV (reference sequence). J lost 4 bases, V lost 6 bases, and 2 bases had no gene match. The CDR3 is 15 residues long. In nucleotides, the CDR3 is TGTGCCAGCAGGGGGACTAGCGGGAGGGCAGAGACCCAGTACTTC. Residues: CASRGTSGRAETQYF.

This chain joins TRBV5-1 and TRBJ2-1; no definite D call. The germline V gene has CDR1 SGHRS and CDR2 YFSETQ. Trimming took off 4 bases at V and 7 bases at J, with 9 bases between the two ends. The CDR3 totals 12 residues. For the CDR3, the DNA is TGCGCCAGCAGCCCCGAAACTAATGAGCAGTTCTTC. It specifies CASSPETNEQFF.

The chain links TRBV9 to TRBJ2-1, with D unclear. Germline values: CDR1 SGDLS, CDR2 YYNGEE. This CDR3 comprises 12 residues. V dropped 4 bases and J dropped 10 bases, with 12 bases sitting between them. The CDR3 region is CASSPGPTEQFF. The CDR3, as DNA: TGTGCCAGCAGCCCTGGGCCAACAGAGCAGTTCTTC.

The rearrangement joins TRBV7-6 to TRBJ2-7; 11 nucleotides align to TRBD2. The junction had 8 bases not matched to a gene; V was cut back by 10 bases and J by 0 bases. Per germline, CDR1 SGHVS and CDR2 FNYEAQ. The CDR3 runs 15 residues. For the CDR3, the DNA is TGTGCCATAGCGGGAGGGCCTTTTAGCTCCTACGAGCAGTACTTC. Encoded protein: CAIAGGPFSSYEQYF.

V and J are TRBV4-2 and TRBJ2-1, with 11 bases matching TRBD2. The V segment lost 0 bases and the J segment 7 bases; nucleotides outside the gene matches: 5. This CDR3 has 16 residues. CDR1 and CDR2 from the germline V gene are LGHNA and YNFKEQ. CDR3 sequence reads: CASSQERLAGGNEQFF. DNA of the CDR3: TGTGCCAGCAGCCAAGAGCGGCTAGCGGGAGGAAATGAGCAGTTCTTC.

This chain uses TRBV4-3 with TRBJ2-7; possibly TRBD2 for D (6 bases). Trimming removed 1 base at V and 0 bases at J, with 10 bases between. This CDR3 has 15 residues. Germline V gene sequence: CDR1 LGHNA, CDR2 YSLEER. The CDR3 loop is CASSQGWRGSYEQYF. The DNA for the CDR3 is TGCGCCAGCAGCCAAGGATGGAGGGGCTCCTACGAGCAGTACTTC.

This clone was seen only once. The chain employs TRBV7-9 and TRBJ2-1; 8 positions match TRBD2. V shed 6 bases, J shed 5 bases, and the junction held 3 bases outside the gene matches. CDR1 and CDR2 from the germline V gene are SEHNR and FQNEAQ (reference sequence). The CDR3 sequence is 13 residues long. The CDR3 DNA follows: TGTGCCAGCAGTGGACTAGCAGACAATGAGCAGTTCTTC. This encodes CASSGLADNEQFF. The full variable domain, with the rest looked up from reference TRBV7-9 and TRBJ2-1, is DTGVSQNPRHKITKRGQNVTFRCDPISEHNRLYWYRQTLGQGPEFLTYFQNEAQLEKSRLLSDRFSAERPKGSFSTLEIQRTEQGDSAMYLCASSGLADNEQFFGPGTRLTVL.

This clone was recorded once. J is TRBJ1-1 and V is TRBV13; D is undetermined. V lost 4 bases and J 5 bases, leaving 11 bases between the germline ends. This CDR3 has 13 amino acids. The germline CDR1 and CDR2 sequences are PRHDT and FYEKMQ (reference sequence). The CDR3 region has the DNA TGTGCCAGCAGCTCCCAGTATCCGACTGAAGCTTTCTTT. Encoded protein: CASSSQYPTEAFF.

The rearrangement joins TRBV29-1 to TRBJ1-1; 10 nucleotides align to TRBD1. Germline CDR1 SQVTM, CDR2 ANQGSEA. V shed 7 bases and J 3 bases; nucleotides not matched to a gene: 5. CDR3 size: 13 residues. The CDR3 region has the DNA TGCAGCGGCCGGACAGGGGGTGACACTGAAGCTTTCTTT. Amino acids: CSGRTGGDTEAFF. The full variable domain, its missing parts supplied by reference TRBV29-1 and TRBJ1-1, is SAVISQKPSRDICQRGTSLTIQCQVDSQVTMMFWYRQQPGQSLTLIATANQGSEATYESGFVIDKFPISRPNLTFSTLTVSNMSPEDSSIYLCSGRTGGDTEAFFGQGTRLTVV.

This chain's CDR3 is CASREQGRDTGELFF. CDR3 bases: TGTGCCAGCAGAGAACAGGGGAGAGACACCGGGGAGCTGTTTTTT. This chain uses TRBV7-8 with TRBJ2-2; 7 bases fit TRBD1. The CDR3 runs 15 residues. Germline V gene lookup returns CDR1 SGHVS and CDR2 FQNEAQ. Trimming removed 6 bases from V and 3 bases from J; junction bases left unmatched: 7.

This clone appeared once. This chain joins TRBV30 and TRBJ1-2; perhaps TRBD1 as D (5 bases). Per germline, CDR1 GTSNPN and CDR2 SVGIG (reference sequence). This CDR3 spans 14 amino acids. V lost 3 bases and J lost 1, with 12 bases in between. The CDR3 DNA sequence: TGTGCCTGGAGGGGGCTTTGGGGTAACTATGGCTACACCTTC. It is translated as CAWRGLWGNYGYTF.

The gene calls are TRBV28 and TRBJ2-7, with TRBD2 matching over 14 bases. V trimming: 6 bases; J trimming: 7 bases; junction bases outside the gene matches: 8. Per germline, CDR1 MDHEN and CDR2 SYDVKM. CDR3 length: 15 amino acids. For the CDR3, the DNA is TGTGCCAGCAGCCTTGGACTAGCGGGAGGCAATGAGCAGTACTTC. This sequence encodes CASSLGLAGGNEQYF. Variable domain in full (rest from reference TRBV28 and TRBJ2-7): DVKVTQSSRYLVKRTGEKVFLECVQDMDHENMFWYRQDPGLGLRLIYFSYDVKMKEKGDIPEGYSVSREKKERFSLILESASTNQTSMYLCASSLGLAGGNEQYFGPGTRLTVT.

The chain recombines TRBV11-2 with TRBJ1-5, with D unclear. The germline V gene encodes CDR1 SGHAT and CDR2 FQNNGV. The length of the CDR3 is 14 residues. V lost 1 base and J 5 bases, leaving 9 bases between the germline ends. The CDR3 DNA reads as TGTGCCAGCAGCTTAGTACCCGGGGATCAGCCCCAGCATTTT. This codes for CASSLVPGDQPQHF.

This clone was detected once. J is TRBJ2-5 and V is TRBV28, with 8 bases lining up with TRBD2. Germline trimming cut 3 bases from V and 5 bases from J; bases unmatched to any gene: 17. The CDR3 loop spans 18 amino acids. Germline assignment: CDR1 MDHEN and CDR2 SYDVKM. Written as DNA, the CDR3 is TGTGCCAGCAGTTTCGGCGGGAGGTGGGTGTTAGGCCTCGAGACCCAGTACTTC. Its translation: CASSFGGRWVLGLETQYF.

The CDR3 coding sequence is TGTGCCAGCGCGTGTGCATACAATGAGCAGTTCTTC. This codes for CASACAYNEQFF. The chain uses TRBV19 and TRBJ2-1, with D unresolved. Germline loops: CDR1 LNHDA, CDR2 SQIVND (reference sequence). V was clipped by 9 bases and J by 4 bases, with 10 bases between them. The CDR3 loop spans 12 amino acids. The full variable domain, rest sourced from reference TRBV19 and TRBJ2-1, is DGGITQSPKYLFRKEGQNVTLSCEQNLNHDAMYWYRQDPGQGLRLIYYSQIVNDFQKGDIAEGYSVSREKKESFPLTVTSAQKNPTAFYLCASACAYNEQFFGPGTRLTVL.

The V call is TRBV25-1, the J call TRBJ2-1; D is possibly TRBD2 (5 bases). Looked up from germline, CDR1 is MGHDK and CDR2 is SYGVNS. CDR3 length: 16 residues. V was shortened by 2 bases and J by 2 bases, with 13 bases between the two germline ends. The CDR3 sequence: CASSEGISATYNEQFF. For the CDR3, the DNA is TGTGCCAGCAGTGAAGGTATTAGCGCCACCTACAATGAGCAGTTCTTC.

This chain links TRBV2 with TRBJ1-5; D is unresolved. The CDR3 loop spans 14 amino acids. Trimming pared 2 bases from V and 0 bases from J, leaving 5 bases between. CDR1 SNHLY and CDR2 FYNNEI come from the germline V gene. This CDR3 is CASSENYSNQPQHF. The CDR3 DNA reads as TGTGCCAGCAGTGAAAATTATAGCAATCAGCCCCAGCATTTT.

This clone is a singleton in its sample. The gene calls are TRBV30 and TRBJ2-3; D perhaps matches TRBD1 (6 bases). V was cut by 3 bases and J by 8 bases, with 15 bases left in between. Germline lookup yields CDR1 GTSNPN and CDR2 SVGIG (reference sequence). The CDR3 length is 13 residues. The CDR3, as DNA: TGTGCCTGGAGGGCCCGGGGACACCCTACGCAGTATTTT. It codes for CAWRARGHPTQYF.